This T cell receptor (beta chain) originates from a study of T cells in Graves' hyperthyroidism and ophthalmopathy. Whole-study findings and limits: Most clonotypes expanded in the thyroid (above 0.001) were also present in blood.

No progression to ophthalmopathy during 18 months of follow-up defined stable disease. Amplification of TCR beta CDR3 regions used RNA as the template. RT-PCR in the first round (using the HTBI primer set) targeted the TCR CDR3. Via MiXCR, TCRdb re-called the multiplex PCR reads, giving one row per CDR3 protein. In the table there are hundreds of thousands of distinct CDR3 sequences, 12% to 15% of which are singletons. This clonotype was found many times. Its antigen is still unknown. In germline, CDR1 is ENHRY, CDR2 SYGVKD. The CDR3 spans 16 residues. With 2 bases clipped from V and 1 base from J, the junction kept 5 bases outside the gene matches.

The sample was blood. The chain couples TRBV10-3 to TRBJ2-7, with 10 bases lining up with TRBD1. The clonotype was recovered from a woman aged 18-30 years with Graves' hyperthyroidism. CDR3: CAISEIGTGASYEQYF. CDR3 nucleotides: TGTGCCATCAGTGAGATAGGGACAGGGGCTTCCTACGAGCAGTACTTC.